This TCR beta chain is from a study of blood T cell repertoires in COVID-19. About the research overall: Sites in the United States, Italy and Spain provided acute and convalescent COVID-19 samples. Sources were T cells, B-cell-depleted T cells, or PBMCs; the material itself was cDNA or gDNA.

Profiled with immunoSEQ multiplex PCR; TCRdb holds only in-frame clones, not every one. In the table there are some 150,000 clones, 84% of which are singletons. This CDR3 comprises 13 residues. Germline V gene data show CDR1 as GTSNPN and CDR2 as SVGIG (reference sequence). V was pared by 2 bases and J by 11 bases, with 18 bases between. The TCR originated in a human donor in a cohort sampled during active COVID-19. The V and J genes are TRBV30 and TRBJ1-1, with D tentatively TRBD1 (6 bases). Sequenced material: peripheral blood. The CDR3 sequence is CAWSRGGWVDAFF. The DNA of the CDR3 is TGTGCCTGGAGTAGGGGGGGCTGGGTGGACGCTTTCTTT.